The 6 T cell receptor beta chains below all came from one sample that was sequenced in a study of a mutant IDH1 vaccine in newly diagnosed glioma. These receptors have no identified antigens. Assay used: immunoSEQ multiplex PCR; TCRdb lists only in-frame clones, some missing. The sample has around 69,000 clones; around nine tenths are singletons. As to time point: week 35, safety follow-up. Every vaccine dose comprised 300 ug of mutant IDH1 20-mer peptide plus topical imiquimod. This material consisted of PBMCs, taken from a glioma patient whose treatment included an IDH1 peptide vaccine. The receptor set was obtained from a man aged 25 to 40 with glioma.

This chain links TRBV27 with TRBJ1-1, with 9 bases matching TRBD1. V lost 5 bases and J lost 4; bases outside the gene matches: 11. The CDR3 is 16 residues long. Germline V gene lookup returns CDR1 MNHEY and CDR2 SMNVEV (reference sequence). The CDR3 DNA follows: TGTGCCAGCAGTCCATACATCGGGACAGGGAGCACTGAAGCTTTCTTT. It translates to CASSPYIGTGSTEAFF.

This clone has just one count. This sequence joins TRBV21-1 and TRBJ2-7; the tabulated D call, TRBD1, remains unverified against the DNA. TRBV21-1 is a listed pseudogene. The CDR3 consists of 15 residues. The CDR3, as DNA: TGTGCCAGCAGCAACGGGACAGGGGGCTCCTACGAGCAGTACTTC. It encodes CASSNGTGGSYEQYF.

The genes are TRBV7-9 and TRBJ2-3; 8 bases agree with TRBD2. The CDR3 length is 18 residues. V was pared by 4 bases and J by 2 bases, with 14 bases of the junction left unmatched. Germline V gene data show CDR1 as SEHNR and CDR2 as FQNEAQ (reference sequence). CDR3 sequence reads: CASSSPLIREGPTDTQYF. In nucleotides, the CDR3 is TGTGCCAGCAGCTCTCCTTTGATCCGGGAGGGCCCCACAGATACGCAGTATTTT. Together with reference TRBV7-9 and TRBJ2-3, the CDR3 gives the full variable domain: DTGVSQNPRHKITKRGQNVTFRCDPISEHNRLYWYRQTLGQGPEFLTYFQNEAQLEKSRLLSDRFSAERPKGSFSTLEIQRTEQGDSAMYLCASSSPLIREGPTDTQYFGPGTRLTVL.

The J gene is TRBJ1-6, the V gene TRBV9; D gene uncertain. The CDR3 length is 15 residues. The V end lost 5 bases, the J end lost 0 bases, and 9 bases lay between the germline ends. Germline loops: CDR1 SGDLS, CDR2 YYNGEE. The CDR3 protein is CASRESSSYNSPLHF. For the CDR3, the DNA is TGTGCCAGCAGGGAGTCGAGCTCCTATAATTCACCCCTCCACTTT.

This rearrangement joins TRBV4-3 to TRBJ1-4; D is possibly TRBD1 (5 bases). The CDR3 covers 14 residues. Germline V lookup: CDR1 LGHNA, CDR2 YSLEER. V was shortened by 0 bases and J by 8 bases, with 10 bases between the two germline ends. CDR3 in DNA: TGCGCCAGCAGCCAAGATCCGGGACGCGAAAAACTGTTTTTT. It codes for CASSQDPGREKLFF.

The chain combines TRBV7-9 with TRBJ1-3, with D hard to call. The CDR3 is made up of 14 amino acids. Looked up from germline, CDR1 is SEHNR and CDR2 is FQNEAQ (reference sequence). Trimming shortened V by 8 bases and J by 0 bases, and 11 bases separated the two germline ends. The CDR3 reads CASPRESSGNTIYF. The DNA of the CDR3 is TGTGCCAGCCCAAGAGAGAGCTCTGGAAACACCATATATTTT.